The 5 T cell receptor beta chains given below trace back to one sample, sequenced in a study of beta chain features in type 1 diabetes. Study-wide points: Significant though moderate, a shortening of TCRB CDR3s appeared in all four CD4+ subsets of Type 1 diabetes patients.

These receptors' targets are unknown. Of the isolated RNA, all was reverse transcribed, and so the sequenced material was expressed TCRB transcripts. Repertoires were generated with immunoSEQ multiplex PCR, while TCRdb's copy carries only in-frame clones and drops some. The table shows roughly 250,000 clones, with roughly 20% occurring only once. The specimen sequenced was naive CD4+ T cells from blood. These receptors all stem from a woman aged 35 to 49 with type 1 diabetes.

As concerns this clone: This sample includes further DNA sequences coding for the same CDR3. This sequence joins TRBV5-1 and TRBJ1-1, with 10 nucleotides matching TRBD1. With V trimmed by 0 bases and J by 4 bases, 3 bases remained unmatched. There are 15 residues in the CDR3. Germline-derived CDR1 and CDR2 are SGHRS and YFSETQ. The CDR3 protein is CASSLEGQGSTEAFF. The CDR3 nucleotides read TGCGCCAGCAGCTTGGAGGGACAGGGGAGCACTGAAGCTTTCTTT.

In its sample, this clone was seen a few times. This CDR3 is also generated by other DNA sequences in the sample. DNA for the CDR3: TGCGCCAGCAGCTTGGGACAGGGCCGGGAGACCCAGTACTTC. It is translated as CASSLGQGRETQYF. This rearrangement joins TRBV5-1 to TRBJ2-5, with 7 bases fitting TRBD1. The CDR3 is 14 amino acids. CDR1 is SGHRS, CDR2 YFSETQ, per germline. V shed 0 bases and J 5 bases; nucleotides not matched to a gene: 4.

This clone was picked up a small number of times. The V call is TRBV14, the J call TRBJ1-2; D gene uncertain. Trimming took 0 bases from V and 8 from J, leaving 7 bases between them. Germline values: CDR1 SGHDN, CDR2 FVKESK. The CDR3 is 12 residues long. The CDR3 bases are TGTGCCAGCAGCCAAGACCGGGTGGGCTACACCTTC. Translating it yields CASSQDRVGYTF.

In DNA, the CDR3 is TGTGCCTGGAGTAACCAGGGAAACACCATATATTTT. Translation: CAWSNQGNTIYF. The V call is TRBV30, the J call TRBJ1-3; D is unclear. The CDR3 is 12 amino acids. Trimming shortened V by 2 bases and J by 4 bases, and 6 bases separated the two germline ends. Germline V gives CDR1 GTSNPN, CDR2 SVGIG (reference sequence).

The chain uses TRBV7-2 and TRBJ2-7; 9 bases map to TRBD1. The CDR3 runs 14 residues. The V gene end was trimmed by 8 bases and the J gene end by 2 bases; junction bases not matched to a gene: 7. CDR1 and CDR2 (germline): SGHTA, FQGNSA. The chain's CDR3 is CASGTGTFPYEQYF. CDR3 DNA: TGTGCCAGCGGGACAGGGACTTTTCCCTACGAGCAGTACTTC.